This T cell receptor beta chain was recorded in a study of PD-L1 blockade in urothelial cancer. Study outcomes and limitations: Stronger expansion of tumor-associated clones in blood at 3 weeks distinguished durable-benefit patients.

The germline CDR1 and CDR2 sequences are SGHTA and FQGNSA. V lost 2 bases and J 0 bases, leaving 11 bases between the germline ends. The CDR3 has 16 residues. Specified time point: pretreatment peripheral blood. Between 1 and 8 samples per patient were obtained, pretreatment and on-treatment. Into every PCR, synthetic TCR analog templates were spiked. Some clones are missing from TCRdb's copy, which holds only in-frame ones; the method was immunoSEQ multiplex PCR. The sample lists around 50,000 clones, 75% to 90% occurring once. Worth noting for this clone: Antigen unknown.

Source: PBMCs, taken around atezolizumab (anti-PD-L1) treatment. This chain joins TRBV7-2 and TRBJ1-5, with D unresolved. The TCR was taken from a man between 50 and 59 years old with urothelial cancer. The CDR3 DNA reads as TGTGCCAGCAGCTTAATTGGCAGCGTTAGCAATCAGCCCCAGCATTTT. Encoded protein: CASSLIGSVSNQPQHF.